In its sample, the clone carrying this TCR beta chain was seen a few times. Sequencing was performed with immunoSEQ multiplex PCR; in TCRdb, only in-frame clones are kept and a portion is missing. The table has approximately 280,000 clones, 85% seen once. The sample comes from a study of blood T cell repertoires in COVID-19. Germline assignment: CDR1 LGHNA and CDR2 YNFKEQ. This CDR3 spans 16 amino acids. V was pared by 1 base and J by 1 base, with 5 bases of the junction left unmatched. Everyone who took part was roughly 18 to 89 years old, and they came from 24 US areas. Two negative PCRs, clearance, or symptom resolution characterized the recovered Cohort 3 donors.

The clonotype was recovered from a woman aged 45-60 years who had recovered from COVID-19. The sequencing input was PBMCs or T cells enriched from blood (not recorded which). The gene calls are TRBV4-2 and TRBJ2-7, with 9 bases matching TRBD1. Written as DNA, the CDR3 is TGTGCCAGCAGCCAAGGGGCCGGGACAGGGTCCTACGAGCAGTACTTC. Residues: CASSQGAGTGSYEQYF.